This entry describes one TCR beta chain. Clones were read by immunoSEQ multiplex PCR, and TCRdb kept only the in-frame ones, dropping some. The sample has a few hundred thousand clones; just under 90% are singletons. Germline V gene data show CDR1 as SGHRS and CDR2 as YFSETQ. The CDR3 extends over 15 amino acids. V lost 4 bases and J lost 4; bases outside the gene matches: 10. This sample is part of a study of blood T cell repertoires in COVID-19. Whole-study context: Samples taken during acute and convalescent COVID-19 were collected in the United States, Italy and Spain.

Seattle participants joined during active infection and were tracked over time. Sample: peripheral blood. This chain links TRBV5-1 with TRBJ1-1; TRBD1 aligns across 7 bases. The source of this sequence is a woman aged 45-65 years with COVID-19, enrolled during active disease. The CDR3 spells CASSDQPQGGTEAFF. The DNA of the CDR3 is TGCGCCAGCAGCGATCAACCTCAGGGGGGCACTGAAGCTTTCTTT.